The 27 T cell receptor beta chains below come from one sample, sequenced in a study of cytomegalovirus exposure and HLA in healthy donors (TCRdb year 2017). The library was built by means of the immunoSEQ multiplex PCR assay. For the multiplex PCR, a mixture combining 60 forward primers for TCR Vbeta segments and 13 reverse primers for TCR Jbeta segments was used. The table comes from immuneACCESS by way of TCRdb, which keeps in-frame sequences with V and J called. Part of the clones is missing from these tables; in studies checked, under half for an unresolved V gene and the rest for unknown reasons. Counted in this sample were 120,000 to 150,000 clones; more than 70% of them appeared once. The ten largest clones capture 1% to 1.5% of the sample. The sequenced material came from PBMCs. The receptors stem from a male donor in good health and CMV-seropositive.

The V and J genes are TRBV9 and TRBJ2-7; 10 nucleotides line up with TRBD1. The V segment lost 3 bases and the J segment 2 bases; nucleotides outside the gene matches: 11. Germline lookup yields CDR1 SGDLS and CDR2 YYNGEE. This CDR3 region has 17 residues. In DNA, the CDR3 is TGTGCCAGCAGCGCAGGGACAGGGGCACGCCTCCCCTACGAGCAGTACTTC. Amino acids: CASSAGTGARLPYEQYF.

V gene TRBV27 combines with J gene TRBJ2-3, with 7 bases matching TRBD2. The length of the CDR3 is 15 residues. With 7 bases clipped from V and 2 bases from J, the junction kept 9 bases outside the gene matches. CDR1 is MNHEY, CDR2 SMNVEV, per germline (reference sequence). CDR3 in amino acids: CASKRAGVSTDTQYF. CDR3 coding DNA: TGTGCCAGCAAACGGGCGGGGGTTTCCACAGATACGCAGTATTTT.

The CDR3 region has the DNA TGTGCCAGCTCACGGAGGACAGGGGGCCTTACTGGGGCCAACGTCCTGACTTTC. Translated, it gives CASSRRTGGLTGANVLTF. The rearrangement uses TRBV18 and TRBJ2-6, with 11 bases aligning to TRBD1. In germline, CDR1 is KGHSH, CDR2 LQKENI. V lost 4 bases to trimming and J lost 2 bases; unmatched junction nucleotides: 7. The CDR3 spans 18 residues.

The rearrangement uses TRBV2 and TRBJ2-3, with TRBD2 identical over 9 bases. The CDR3 covers 15 residues. The V segment lost 7 bases and the J segment 2 bases; nucleotides outside the gene matches: 7. CDR1 is SNHLY, CDR2 FYNNEI, per germline. CDR3 region: CASIKGLANTDTQYF. CDR3 bases: TGTGCCAGCATAAAGGGACTAGCAAACACAGATACGCAGTATTTT.

This sequence joins TRBV5-4 and TRBJ2-7, with 8 bases that match TRBD2. From germline, CDR1 is SGHNT and CDR2 YYREEE (reference sequence). Germline trimming cut 3 bases from V and 2 bases from J; bases unmatched to any gene: 13. The CDR3 runs 17 residues. The DNA of the CDR3 is TGTGCCAGCAGCTCGGGGGAGGTAGCGGGGTTTGCCTACGAGCAGTACTTC. Translated, it gives CASSSGEVAGFAYEQYF. Variable domain in full (rest from reference TRBV5-4 and TRBJ2-7): ETGVTQSPTHLIKTRGQQVTLRCSSQSGHNTVSWYQQALGQGPQFIFQYYREEENGRGNFPPRFSGLQFPNYSSELNVNALELDDSALYLCASSSGEVAGFAYEQYFGPGTRLTVT.

CDR3 in DNA: TGTGCCAGCACCGACGAGGGAGTTAACTATGGCTACACCTTC. As protein: CASTDEGVNYGYTF. The chain carries TRBV2 and TRBJ1-2; D call uncertain. The CDR3 covers 14 residues. V lost 7 bases to trimming and J lost 1 base, with 13 bases between them. Germline lookup yields CDR1 SNHLY and CDR2 FYNNEI.

The rearrangement joins TRBV9 to TRBJ2-7, with TRBD1 as a possible D gene (5 bases). The ends were cut back, 4 bases at V and 3 bases at J, with 17 bases in the middle. The CDR3 has 15 residues. Germline V gives CDR1 SGDLS, CDR2 YYNGEE. In nucleotides, the CDR3 is TGTGCCAGCAGCCAGGCAGCAGGGAAAGGCTACGAGCAGTACTTC. Amino acid sequence: CASSQAAGKGYEQYF. Supplemented by reference TRBV9 and TRBJ2-7, the full variable domain reads DSGVTQTPKHLITATGQRVTLRCSPRSGDLSVYWYQQSLDQGLQFLIQYYNGEERAKGNILERFSAQQFPDLHSELNLSSLELGDSALYFCASSQAAGKGYEQYFGPGTRLTVT.

This clone has just one count. J is TRBJ1-5 and V is TRBV15; D possibly corresponds to TRBD1 (6 bases). The CDR3 is 15 residues long. With 0 bases removed from V and 5 bases from J, the gap between germline ends came to 11 bases. The germline CDR1 and CDR2 sequences are LNHNV and YYDKDF (reference sequence). CDR3 nucleotide sequence: TGTGCCACCAGCAGAGATTGGGACATTTATCAGCCCCAGCATTTT. It yields the protein CATSRDWDIYQPQHF. The full variable domain, completed using reference TRBV15 and TRBJ1-5, is DAMVIQNPRYQVTQFGKPVTLSCSQTLNHNVMYWYQQKSSQAPKLLFHYYDKDFNNEADTPDNFQSRRPNTSFCFLDIRSPGLGDTAMYLCATSRDWDIYQPQHFGDGTRLSIL.

The chain recombines TRBV7-9 with TRBJ1-4; no definite D call. The CDR3 sequence is 14 residues long. The V end was cut by 6 bases, the J end by 4 bases, with 12 bases between. Germline loops: CDR1 SEHNR, CDR2 FQNEAQ (reference sequence). Written as DNA, the CDR3 is TGTGCCAGCAGTGCGACTGAATTTAATGAAAAACTGTTTTTT. This translates into CASSATEFNEKLFF.

The CDR3 nucleotides read TGTGCCAGCACCCCGGGGCTAGCGGGAGTTGGAGATACGCAGTATTTT. This translates into CASTPGLAGVGDTQYF. V and J are TRBV7-9 and TRBJ2-3, with 10 bases fitting TRBD2. Germline trimming cut 7 bases from V and 5 bases from J; bases unmatched to any gene: 12. This CDR3 has 16 residues. Germline V gene lookup returns CDR1 SEHNR and CDR2 FQNEAQ (reference sequence).

The chain combines TRBV9 with TRBJ1-6, with 10 bases identical to TRBD1. The CDR3 loop spans 15 amino acids. Germline V gene lookup returns CDR1 SGDLS and CDR2 YYNGEE. V dropped 0 bases and J dropped 9; count of bases not matched to a gene: 3. The CDR3 DNA sequence: TGTGCCAGCAGCGTAGGGACAGGGGGTAGTTCACCCCTCCACTTT. Its translation: CASSVGTGGSSPLHF.

The chain couples TRBV29-1 to TRBJ1-2; the match to TRBD1 covers 9 bases. J lost 4 bases, V lost 3 bases, and 6 bases had no gene match. Germline CDR1 SQVTM, CDR2 ANQGSEA. The CDR3 totals 14 residues. The chain's CDR3 is CSVEGDRVSYGYTF. DNA for the CDR3: TGCAGCGTTGAGGGGGACAGGGTTTCCTATGGCTACACCTTC.

The sample holds one count of this clone. DNA for the CDR3: TGTGCCAGCAGCACATTTACAGGGGGCGGTTGGTATGGCTACACCTTC. Translation: CASSTFTGGGWYGYTF. V gene TRBV27 combines with J gene TRBJ1-2, with TRBD1 identical over 9 bases. V shed 6 bases and J 5 bases; nucleotides not matched to a gene: 13. The CDR3 runs to 16 residues. CDR1 is MNHEY, CDR2 SMNVEV, per germline (reference sequence).

The chain carries TRBV11-2 and TRBJ2-6, with D possibly being TRBD1 (6 bases). Trimming removed 3 bases from V and 0 bases from J, with 15 bases in between. This CDR3 contains 18 residues. Looked up from germline, CDR1 is SGHAT and CDR2 is FQNNGV. The CDR3 coding sequence is TGTGCCAGCAGCTTTCTCCGAAGAGGGGGCTCTGGGGCCAACGTCCTGACTTTC. Encoded protein: CASSFLRRGGSGANVLTF.

The V call is TRBV29-1, the J call TRBJ2-7; D uncertain. Germline assignment: CDR1 SQVTM and CDR2 ANQGSEA. The CDR3 runs 11 residues. Trimming shortened V by 4 bases and J by 3 bases, and 7 bases separated the two germline ends. This chain's CDR3 is CSVGRRYEQYF. As DNA, the CDR3 is TGCAGCGTTGGCAGGCGCTACGAGCAGTACTTC.

Worth noting for this clone: Different DNA sequences within this sample yield the same CDR3. The chain employs TRBV18 and TRBJ2-5; 8 bases fit TRBD1. The V gene's germline CDR1 is KGHSH and CDR2 LQKENI. The V and J ends lost 2 bases and 4 bases, in that order; junction bases with no gene match: 0. The CDR3 length is 13 residues. The CDR3: CASSPTGGETQYF. The CDR3 DNA follows: TGTGCCAGCTCACCAACAGGGGGAGAGACCCAGTACTTC.

The chain is built from TRBV5-1 and TRBJ2-5, with 10 positions matching TRBD1. Germline CDR1 is SGHRS and CDR2 is YFSETQ. V lost 4 bases and J lost 1; bases outside the gene matches: 7. The CDR3 has 16 amino acids. CDR3 residues: CASSPVGTGVQETQYF. The CDR3 coding sequence is TGCGCCAGCAGCCCGGTCGGGACAGGGGTCCAAGAGACCCAGTACTTC.

The genes are TRBV19 and TRBJ1-5; D remains unclear. Germline V gene lookup returns CDR1 LNHDA and CDR2 SQIVND (reference sequence). Trimming shortened V by 3 bases and J by 4 bases, and 10 bases separated the two germline ends. The CDR3 loop spans 14 amino acids. The CDR3: CASSILGGNQPQHF. The CDR3 region has the DNA TGTGCCAGTAGTATCTTAGGCGGGAATCAGCCCCAGCATTTT.

The chain employs TRBV30 and TRBJ1-6, with TRBD1 as a possible D gene (6 bases). V was trimmed by 2 bases and J by 9 bases, leaving 8 bases between them. There are 12 residues in the CDR3. Germline CDR1 GTSNPN, CDR2 SVGIG (reference sequence). The CDR3 DNA reads TGTGCCTGGAGTTACAGGGCTTCACCCCTCCACTTT. This gives the protein CAWSYRASPLHF.

J is TRBJ2-7 and V is TRBV4-1; D may be TRBD1 (6 bases). V dropped 1 base and J dropped 2 bases, with 9 bases sitting between them. The CDR3 is 14 amino acids. Germline assignment: CDR1 MGHRA and CDR2 YSYEKL. Here the CDR3 reads CASSQARGAYEQYF. DNA of the CDR3: TGCGCCAGCAGCCAAGCCAGGGGAGCCTACGAGCAGTACTTC.

DNA for the CDR3: TGTGCCAGCAGCCCGGTAGCGGGAGAAATTCCCGAGCAGTACTTC. Encoded protein: CASSPVAGEIPEQYF. The chain combines TRBV7-9 with TRBJ2-5, with 9 bases that match TRBD2. The J call is doubtful: the DNA matches TRBJ2-7 better. Germline assignment: CDR1 SEHNR and CDR2 FQNEAQ (reference sequence). This CDR3 region has 15 residues.

The chain employs TRBV1 and TRBJ2-3; the table's D gene call, TRBD2, was not cross checked with the DNA. TRBV1 corresponds to a pseudogene. The CDR3 covers 16 residues. The CDR3 DNA sequence: TGCACCAGCAGCCAAGGTAGCGGGAGGGGCACAGATACGCAGTATTTT. Its protein is CTSSQGSGRGTDTQYF.

This chain uses TRBV6-1 with TRBJ2-7; TRBD1 matches at 7 bases. The CDR3 has 15 residues. Germline V gene data show CDR1 as MNHNS and CDR2 as SASEGT. V gave up 8 bases and J gave up 3 bases; unmatched junction bases: 13. CDR3 sequence (DNA): TGTGCCAGCCACGATACAGGGGCGATATTCTACGAGCAGTACTTC. Its translation is CASHDTGAIFYEQYF.

The chain recombines TRBV7-9 with TRBJ1-3; a possible D gene is TRBD1 (5 bases). The CDR3 length is 14 residues. Trimming removed 3 bases from V and 4 bases from J, with 10 bases in between. The germline V gene has CDR1 SEHNR and CDR2 FQNEAQ (reference sequence). Here the CDR3 DNA reads TGTGCCAGCAGCTTTGGGGGAGGCGGAAACACCATATATTTT. Residues: CASSFGGGGNTIYF.

The chain uses TRBV5-1 and TRBJ2-1; 8 bases align to TRBD2. CDR1 and CDR2 from the germline V gene are SGHRS and YFSETQ. This CDR3 is built from 18 residues. With 0 bases clipped from V and 5 bases from J, the junction kept 13 bases outside the gene matches. DNA of the CDR3: TGCGCCAGCAGCTTGGGGACGTGGCGGGGGGCCGCAGACAATGAGCAGTTCTTC. This translates into CASSLGTWRGAADNEQFF.

This clone was seen only once. CDR3 protein: CASSLGAGVTEAFF. The CDR3 DNA follows: TGTGCCAGCAGCTTGGGGGCAGGTGTCACTGAAGCTTTCTTT. The chain carries TRBV5-5 and TRBJ1-1; D is unclear. CDR1 SGHKS and CDR2 YYEKEE come from the germline V gene (reference sequence). The V end was cut by 0 bases, the J end by 4 bases, with 10 bases between. The CDR3 loop spans 14 amino acids.

The chain is built from TRBV19 and TRBJ2-6; 7 bases line up with TRBD1. The CDR3 spans 17 residues. J gave up 0 bases and V 1 base, and 3 bases lay outside the gene matches. Germline V lookup: CDR1 LNHDA, CDR2 SQIVND (reference sequence). The CDR3 sequence is CASSIGTGHSGANVLTF. The CDR3 nucleotides read TGTGCCAGTAGTATAGGGACAGGTCACTCTGGGGCCAACGTCCTGACTTTC.